This TCR beta chain was sequenced in a study of cytomegalovirus exposure and HLA in healthy donors. To note about this clone: As yet, its antigen is unknown.

Overall study findings and caveats: Some public TCRs appeared in many individuals, while most sequences were rare. 150 or so TCR beta chains were listed as cytomegalovirus-associated.

Donors were drawn from the approximately 110-subject validation cohort, separate from the roughly 670-subject first cohort. The method was immunoSEQ multiplex PCR; TCRdb's version includes in-frame clones alone and lacks a portion of them. The table shows fewer than 150,000 clones, with about 87% occurring only once. Per germline, CDR1 SGHRS and CDR2 YFSETQ. Trimming shortened V by 4 bases and J by 7 bases, and 14 bases separated the two germline ends. This CDR3 is built from 13 residues. The V gene is TRBV5-1, the J gene TRBJ1-1; possible D gene TRBD1, 6 bases. The sequencing input was PBMCs. The origin of this receptor is a man aged 18-30 years in good health and CMV-seropositive. The CDR3 DNA is TGCGCCAGCAGCCCCAAAGGGGGATTTGAAGCTTTCTTT. It specifies CASSPKGGFEAFF.